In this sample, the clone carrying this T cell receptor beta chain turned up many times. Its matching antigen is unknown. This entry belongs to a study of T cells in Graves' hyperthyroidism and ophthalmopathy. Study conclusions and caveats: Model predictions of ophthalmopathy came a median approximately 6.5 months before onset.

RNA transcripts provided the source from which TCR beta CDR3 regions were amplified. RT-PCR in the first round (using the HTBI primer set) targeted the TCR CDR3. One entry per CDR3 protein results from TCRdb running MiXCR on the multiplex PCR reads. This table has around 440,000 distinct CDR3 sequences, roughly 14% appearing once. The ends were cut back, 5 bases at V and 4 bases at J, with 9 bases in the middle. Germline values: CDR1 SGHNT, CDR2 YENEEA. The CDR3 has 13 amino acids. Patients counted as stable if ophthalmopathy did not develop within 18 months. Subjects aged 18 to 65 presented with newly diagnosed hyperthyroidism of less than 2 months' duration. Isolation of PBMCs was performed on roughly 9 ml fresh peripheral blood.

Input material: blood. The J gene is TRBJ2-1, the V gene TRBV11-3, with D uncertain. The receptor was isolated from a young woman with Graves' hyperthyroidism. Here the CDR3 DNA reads TGTGCCAGCAGCCCGTCACTATACAATGAGCAGTTCTTC. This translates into CASSPSLYNEQFF.